These 16 T cell receptor beta chains originate from one sample sequenced in a study of blood T cells in healthy people across ages. Through a sample-barcoded 5' primer and a J-beta primer mix, a second PCR was run for about 7 to 12 cycles. TCRdb processed the 5' RACE reads anew with MiXCR; each CDR3 protein has one entry. The table lists 1.5 million to 2 million distinct CDR3 sequences, about 28% of them singletons. Sequencing was carried out using blood. The receptors stem from a woman aged 25 to 39 in good health.

For this clonotype: A read error is possible here, since a much larger clone lies one base away. The chain is built from TRBV10-3 and TRBJ2-1, with TRBD2 as a possible D gene (5 bases). This CDR3 region has 12 residues. CDR1 is ENHRY, CDR2 SYGVKD, per germline. V was shortened by 4 bases and J by 10 bases, with 11 bases between the two germline ends. This chain's CDR3 is CAISAREQEQFF. The CDR3 DNA follows: TGTGCCATCAGTGCTAGGGAGCAGGAGCAGTTCTTC.

This clonotype was found once. Compared with germline, one end of the junction differs, possibly owing to a read error. The V and J genes are TRBV4-2 and TRBJ2-1, with D tentatively TRBD2 (7 bases). CDR1 is LGHNA, CDR2 YNFKEQ, per germline. This CDR3 spans 16 amino acids. The CDR3: CAGSQVSRGAGNEQFF. The DNA of the CDR3 is TGTGCCGGCAGCCAAGTGAGTCGGGGGGCCGGAAACGAGCAGTTCTTC.

The V call is TRBV7-9, the J call TRBJ1-2; TRBD1 matches 7 bases. The length of the CDR3 is 14 residues. Trimming cost V 5 bases and J 5 bases; bases outside gene matches: 8. CDR1 SEHNR and CDR2 FQNEAQ come from the germline V gene (reference sequence). The CDR3 DNA reads TGTGCCAGCAGCATTCGGGACAGACCATATGGCTACACCTTC. Translated: CASSIRDRPYGYTF.

The chain has TRBV21-1 and TRBJ1-5; the tabulated D call, TRBD1, remains unverified against the DNA. TRBV21-1 counts as a pseudogene. CDR3 length: 19 amino acids. The CDR3 region has the DNA TGTGCCAGCAGCAAGGGGGACAGGGTTCGAGGTACAGGGGATCAGCCCCAGCATTTT. Translation: CASSKGDRVRGTGDQPQHF.

On this clonotype itself: The conserved final phenylalanine or tryptophan is absent from the CDR3, which likely points to a read error. J is TRBJ2-3 and V is TRBV12-3 or TRBV12-4; 10 bases fit TRBD2. The ends lost 8 bases at V and 1 base at J; junction bases unmatched: 0. The CDR3 length is 13 residues. In DNA, the CDR3 is TGTGCCAGCGGGACTAGCGGCACAGATACGCAGTATTCT. Translating gives CASGTSGTDTQYS.

About this clonotype itself: Germline is not matched at one junction end, which may reflect a read error. The genes are TRBV3-1 and TRBJ2-7, with 8 bases fitting TRBD1. CDR1 LGHDT and CDR2 YNNKEL come from the germline V gene (reference sequence). This CDR3 has 14 residues. The CDR3 protein is CACSEGQGKSEQYF. In DNA, the CDR3 is TGTGCCTGCAGCGAAGGACAGGGTAAAAGCGAGCAGTACTTC.

This clonotype was seen repeatedly, ten times or more. The chain combines TRBV12-3 or TRBV12-4 with TRBJ2-4, with 9 bases aligning to TRBD2. V trimming: 5 bases; J trimming: 10 bases; junction bases outside the gene matches: 12. CDR3 length equals 15 residues. CDR3 nucleotides: TGTGCCAGCAGTCCTCTGTATGGCGGGAGGGAGATTCAGTACTTC. Protein product: CASSPLYGGREIQYF.

The chain combines TRBV29-1 with TRBJ1-5; D is unclear. The germline V and J ends were trimmed by 5 bases and 0 bases, with 8 bases remaining between them. The germline V gene has CDR1 SQVTM and CDR2 ANQGSEA. The CDR3 has 13 amino acids. The CDR3 reads CSVMGNSNQPQHF. The CDR3 region has the DNA TGCAGCGTTATGGGTAATAGCAATCAGCCCCAGCATTTT.

Many counts were recorded for this clonotype. The gene calls are TRBV6-1 and TRBJ2-5; 7 positions agree with TRBD2. The V gene's germline CDR1 is MNHNS and CDR2 SASEGT. Trimming took 3 bases from V and 1 from J; bases not matched to a gene: 8. The CDR3 consists of 16 residues. CDR3 region: CASSDYRASGQETQYF. CDR3 DNA sequence: TGTGCCAGCAGTGATTATCGGGCTAGCGGCCAAGAGACCCAGTACTTC.

Many counts were recorded for this clonotype. This rearrangement joins TRBV28 to TRBJ2-1; TRBD1 aligns across 7 bases. CDR3 length equals 14 residues. V dropped 4 bases and J dropped 0; count of bases not matched to a gene: 0. Germline loops: CDR1 MDHEN, CDR2 SYDVKM. The CDR3 coding sequence is TGTGCCAGCAGTTGGGACAGCTCCTACAATGAGCAGTTCTTC. Its translation: CASSWDSSYNEQFF.

The chain is built from TRBV29-1 and TRBJ2-4, with D possibly being TRBD1 (6 bases). CDR3 length: 13 amino acids. Per the germline V gene, CDR1 is SQVTM and CDR2 is ANQGSEA. With 4 bases removed from V and 2 bases from J, the gap between germline ends came to 9 bases. The CDR3 reads CSVVRGPKNIQYF. CDR3 DNA sequence: TGCAGCGTTGTCAGGGGTCCCAAAAACATTCAGTACTTC.

For this clonotype: Since a much larger clone is just one base distant, this may be a read error. The V call is TRBV9, the J call TRBJ1-2; a weak D match, TRBD1 (5 bases). Trimming shortened V by 3 bases and J by 2 bases, and 14 bases separated the two germline ends. The CDR3 length is 15 residues. Germline-derived CDR1 and CDR2 are SGDLS and YYNGEE. Here the CDR3 DNA reads TGTGCCAGCAGCGGAGCTGCAGGGACGAACTATGGCTACACCTTC. It yields the protein CASSGAAGTNYGYTF.

This chain connects TRBV6-2 or TRBV6-3 to TRBJ2-1; 8 bases are a match to TRBD1. The J call is in doubt because the DNA end fits TRBJ2-7 better. The germline gives CDR1 MNHEY, CDR2 SVGEGT. There are 16 residues in the CDR3. CDR3 in amino acids: CASSDRGGPSYDEQYF. CDR3 DNA: TGTGCCAGCAGCGACAGGGGAGGTCCCTCTTACGATGAGCAGTACTTC.

This clonotype appeared many times. This rearrangement joins TRBV7-9 to TRBJ1-5; the D is unclear. Per germline, CDR1 SEHNR and CDR2 FQNEAQ (reference sequence). The CDR3 extends over 12 amino acids. Trimming left V 5 bases short and J 5 bases short, with 7 bases between. The CDR3 protein is CASSRGDQPQHF. The CDR3 region has the DNA TGTGCCAGCAGCCGGGGAGATCAGCCCCAGCATTTT. Full variable domain (missing parts from reference TRBV7-9 and TRBJ1-5): DTGVSQNPRHKITKRGQNVTFRCDPISEHNRLYWYRQTLGQGPEFLTYFQNEAQLEKSRLLSDRFSAERPKGSFSTLEIQRTEQGDSAMYLCASSRGDQPQHFGDGTRLSIL.

This clonotype has ten or more counts. This chain uses TRBV20-1 with TRBJ2-3; 11 nucleotides line up with TRBD2. CDR1 is DFQATT and CDR2 is SNEGSKA in the germline V gene (reference sequence). The CDR3 is 19 amino acids. The ends lost 3 bases at V and 4 bases at J; junction bases unmatched: 18. CDR3 sequence (DNA): TGCAGTGCTAGGACCCTACGGAATAGCGGGGGGGCCGGCTCAGATACGCAGTATTTT. It encodes CSARTLRNSGGAGSDTQYF.

Ten or more counts support this clonotype. This sequence joins TRBV20-1 and TRBJ2-7; 9 bases line up with TRBD1. CDR3 length equals 14 residues. Per germline, CDR1 DFQATT and CDR2 SNEGSKA (reference sequence). The trim removed 1 base at V and 5 bases at J, leaving 6 bases unmatched. CDR3 DNA: TGCAGTGCTAGAGTGGACAGGGGCCTCGACGAGCAGTACTTC. Encoded protein: CSARVDRGLDEQYF.